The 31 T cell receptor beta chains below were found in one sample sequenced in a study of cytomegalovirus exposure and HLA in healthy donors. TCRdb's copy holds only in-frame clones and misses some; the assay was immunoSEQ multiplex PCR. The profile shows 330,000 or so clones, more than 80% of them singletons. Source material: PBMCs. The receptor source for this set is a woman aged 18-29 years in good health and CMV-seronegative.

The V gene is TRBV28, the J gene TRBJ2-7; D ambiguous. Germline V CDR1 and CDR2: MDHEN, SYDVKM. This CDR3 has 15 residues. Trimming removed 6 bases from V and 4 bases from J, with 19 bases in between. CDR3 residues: CASSLVASAEYEQYF. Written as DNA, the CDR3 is TGTGCCAGCAGCCTGGTTGCAAGCGCGGAATACGAGCAGTACTTC.

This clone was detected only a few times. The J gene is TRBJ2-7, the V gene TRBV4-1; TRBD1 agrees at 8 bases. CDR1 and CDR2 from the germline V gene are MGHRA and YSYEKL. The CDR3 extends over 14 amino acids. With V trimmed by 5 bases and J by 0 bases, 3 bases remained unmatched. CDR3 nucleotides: TGCGCCAGCAGCGAAACAGGGGGCTCCTACGAGCAGTACTTC. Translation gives CASSETGGSYEQYF.

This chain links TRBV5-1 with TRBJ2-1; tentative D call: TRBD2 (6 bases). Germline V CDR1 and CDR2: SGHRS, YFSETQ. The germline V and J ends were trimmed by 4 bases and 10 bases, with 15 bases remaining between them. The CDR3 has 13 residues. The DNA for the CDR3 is TGCGCCAGCAGCCCACGGGGGATGAGGGAGCAGTTCTTC. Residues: CASSPRGMREQFF.

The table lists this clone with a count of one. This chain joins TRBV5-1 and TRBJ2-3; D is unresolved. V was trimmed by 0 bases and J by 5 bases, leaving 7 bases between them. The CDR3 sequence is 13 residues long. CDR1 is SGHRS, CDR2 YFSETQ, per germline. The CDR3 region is CASSLARQDTQYF. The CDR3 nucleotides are TGCGCCAGCAGCTTGGCCAGGCAAGATACGCAGTATTTT.

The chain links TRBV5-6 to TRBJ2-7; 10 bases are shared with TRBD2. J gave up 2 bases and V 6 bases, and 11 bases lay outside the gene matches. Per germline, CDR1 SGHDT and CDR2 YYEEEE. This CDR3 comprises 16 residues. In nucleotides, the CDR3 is TGTGCCAGCATCTCTCTAGCGGGAGTTCTGCCCTACGAGCAGTACTTC. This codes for CASISLAGVLPYEQYF.

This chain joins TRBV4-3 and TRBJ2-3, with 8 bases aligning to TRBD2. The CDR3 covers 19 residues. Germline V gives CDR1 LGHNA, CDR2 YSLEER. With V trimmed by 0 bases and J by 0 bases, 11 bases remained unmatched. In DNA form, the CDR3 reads TGCGCCAGCAGCCAAGAAGGGACTAGAGGTACCGGAAGCACAGATACGCAGTATTTT. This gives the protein CASSQEGTRGTGSTDTQYF.

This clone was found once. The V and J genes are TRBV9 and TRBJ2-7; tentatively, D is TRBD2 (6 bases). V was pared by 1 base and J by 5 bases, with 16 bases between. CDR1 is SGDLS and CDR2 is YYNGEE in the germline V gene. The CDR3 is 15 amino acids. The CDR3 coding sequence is TGTGCCAGCAGCGTATCAGGAGGGAGAGGAGACGAGCAGTACTTC. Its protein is CASSVSGGRGDEQYF. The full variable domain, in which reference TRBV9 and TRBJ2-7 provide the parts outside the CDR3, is DSGVTQTPKHLITATGQRVTLRCSPRSGDLSVYWYQQSLDQGLQFLIQYYNGEERAKGNILERFSAQQFPDLHSELNLSSLELGDSALYFCASSVSGGRGDEQYFGPGTRLTVT.

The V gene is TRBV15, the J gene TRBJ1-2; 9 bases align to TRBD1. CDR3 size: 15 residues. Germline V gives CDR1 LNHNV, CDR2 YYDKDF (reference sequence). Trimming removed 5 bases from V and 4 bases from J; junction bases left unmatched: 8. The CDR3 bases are TGTGCCACCAGCCCCCGGACAGGGGCGGGCTATGGCTACACCTTC. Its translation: CATSPRTGAGYGYTF.

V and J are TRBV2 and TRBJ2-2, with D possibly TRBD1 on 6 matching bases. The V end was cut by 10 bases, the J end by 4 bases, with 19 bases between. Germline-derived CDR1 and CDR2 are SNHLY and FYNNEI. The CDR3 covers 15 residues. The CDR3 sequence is CATMPEAGVTGELFF. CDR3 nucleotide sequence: TGTGCCACCATGCCTGAAGCAGGGGTCACCGGGGAGCTGTTTTTT.

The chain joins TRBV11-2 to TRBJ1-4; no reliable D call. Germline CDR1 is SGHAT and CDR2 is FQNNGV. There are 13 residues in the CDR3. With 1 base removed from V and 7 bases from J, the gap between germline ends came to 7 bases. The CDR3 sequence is CASSLGPGEKLFF. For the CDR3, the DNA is TGTGCCAGCAGCTTAGGCCCCGGTGAAAAACTGTTTTTT.

CDR3 in DNA: TGTGCCAGCAGCCCTCTCGACAGGGGGGCCTCGAGGGGTAGCTATGGCTACACCTTC. This sequence encodes CASSPLDRGASRGSYGYTF. The chain couples TRBV13 to TRBJ1-2; 9 bases fit TRBD1. V lost 5 bases and J lost 4; bases outside the gene matches: 20. There are 19 residues in the CDR3. Germline V gene lookup returns CDR1 PRHDT and CDR2 FYEKMQ (reference sequence).

The CDR3: CASSPPGSGTTDTQYF. CDR3 DNA: TGTGCCAGCAGCCCTCCCGGTAGCGGGACCACAGATACGCAGTATTTT. The gene calls are TRBV7-6 and TRBJ2-3, with 8 bases identical to TRBD2. Per germline, CDR1 SGHVS and CDR2 FNYEAQ. J gave up 2 bases and V 5 bases, and 9 bases lay outside the gene matches. CDR3 length: 16 amino acids.

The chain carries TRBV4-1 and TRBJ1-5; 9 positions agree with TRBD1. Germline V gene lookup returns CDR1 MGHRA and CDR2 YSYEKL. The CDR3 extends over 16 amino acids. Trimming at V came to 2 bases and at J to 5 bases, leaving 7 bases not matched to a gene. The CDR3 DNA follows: TGCGCCAGCAGCCAACGACAGGGGGGCCTGGATCAGCCCCAGCATTTT. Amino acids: CASSQRQGGLDQPQHF.

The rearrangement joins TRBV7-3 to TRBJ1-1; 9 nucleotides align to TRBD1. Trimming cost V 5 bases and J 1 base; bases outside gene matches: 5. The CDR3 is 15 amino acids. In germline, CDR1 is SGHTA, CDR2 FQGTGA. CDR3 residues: CASSATGGANTEAFF. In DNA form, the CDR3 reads TGTGCCAGCAGCGCCACAGGGGGCGCGAACACTGAAGCTTTCTTT.

The CDR3 DNA follows: TGTGCCAGTAGTATAGGATCGGGGGTAAGCAATCAGCCCCAGCATTTT. Its translation is CASSIGSGVSNQPQHF. This chain links TRBV19 with TRBJ1-5; perhaps TRBD1 as D (5 bases). V lost 1 base to trimming and J lost 1 base, with 11 bases between them. CDR1 LNHDA and CDR2 SQIVND come from the germline V gene (reference sequence). CDR3 length: 16 residues.

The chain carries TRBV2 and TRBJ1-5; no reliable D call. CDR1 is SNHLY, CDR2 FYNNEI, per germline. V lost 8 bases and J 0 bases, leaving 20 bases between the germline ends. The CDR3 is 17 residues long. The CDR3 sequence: CASRGRPEPNSNQPQHF. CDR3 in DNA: TGTGCCAGCCGTGGGCGTCCGGAGCCAAATAGCAATCAGCCCCAGCATTTT.

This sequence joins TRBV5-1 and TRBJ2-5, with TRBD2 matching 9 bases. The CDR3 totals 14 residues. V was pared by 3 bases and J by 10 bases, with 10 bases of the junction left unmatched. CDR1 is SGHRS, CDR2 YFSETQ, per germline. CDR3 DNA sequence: TGCGCCAGCAGCTACGACATTAGCGGGAGAAGCCAGTACTTC. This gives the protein CASSYDISGRSQYF.

CDR3 nucleotides: TGTGCCAGCAGCTTAGCGGAGCGAGGATACGAGCAGTACTTC. Translating it yields CASSLAERGYEQYF. The gene calls are TRBV7-2 and TRBJ2-7, with no clear D. The CDR3 has 14 residues. Trimming took 0 bases from V and 4 from J, leaving 10 bases between them. Germline loops: CDR1 SGHTA, CDR2 FQGNSA.

CDR3 nucleotides: TGTGCCAGCACTCGTCCGGCCTCAGGCCGTTTGGGAGTTGAGCAGTTCTTC. Amino acid sequence: CASTRPASGRLGVEQFF. The chain joins TRBV5-4 to TRBJ2-1; maybe TRBD2 (5 bases). The V end lost 6 bases, the J end lost 9 bases, and 28 bases lay between the germline ends. This CDR3 has 17 amino acids. The germline V gene has CDR1 SGHNT and CDR2 YYREEE (reference sequence). The full variable domain, completed using reference TRBV5-4 and TRBJ2-1, is ETGVTQSPTHLIKTRGQQVTLRCSSQSGHNTVSWYQQALGQGPQFIFQYYREEENGRGNFPPRFSGLQFPNYSSELNVNALELDDSALYLCASTRPASGRLGVEQFFGPGTRLTVL.

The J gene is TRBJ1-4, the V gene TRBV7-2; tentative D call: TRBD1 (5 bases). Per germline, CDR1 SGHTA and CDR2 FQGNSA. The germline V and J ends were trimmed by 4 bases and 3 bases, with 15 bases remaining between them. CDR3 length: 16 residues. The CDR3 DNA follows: TGTGCCAGCAGCTACAGGCAAGGTGGAGCTAATGAAAAACTGTTTTTT. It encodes CASSYRQGGANEKLFF.

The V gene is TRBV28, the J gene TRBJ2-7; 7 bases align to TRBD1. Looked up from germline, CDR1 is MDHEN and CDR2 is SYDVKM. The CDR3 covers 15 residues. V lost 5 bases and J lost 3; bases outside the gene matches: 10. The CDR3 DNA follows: TGTGCCAGCAGTGGCCAGGGGGTAGGGGTCTACGAGCAGTACTTC. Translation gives CASSGQGVGVYEQYF.

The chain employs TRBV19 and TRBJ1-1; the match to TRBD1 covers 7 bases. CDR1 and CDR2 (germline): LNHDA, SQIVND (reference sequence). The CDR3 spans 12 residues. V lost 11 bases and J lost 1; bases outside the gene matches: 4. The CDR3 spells CAATGQNTEAFF. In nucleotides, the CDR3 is TGTGCCGCGACAGGGCAGAACACTGAAGCTTTCTTT.

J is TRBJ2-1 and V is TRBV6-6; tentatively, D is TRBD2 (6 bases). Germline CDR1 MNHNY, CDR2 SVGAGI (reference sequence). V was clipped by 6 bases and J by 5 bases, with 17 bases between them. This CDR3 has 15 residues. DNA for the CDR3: TGTGCCAGCAGAGGGGCAAGGGACTCGAACAATGAGCAGTTCTTC. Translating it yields CASRGARDSNNEQFF.

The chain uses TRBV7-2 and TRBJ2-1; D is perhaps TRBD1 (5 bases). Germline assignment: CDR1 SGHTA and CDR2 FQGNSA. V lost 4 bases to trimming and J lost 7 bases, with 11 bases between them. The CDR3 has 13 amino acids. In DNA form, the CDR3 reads TGTGCCAGCAGCTCGGACATTTGGAATGAGCAGTTCTTC. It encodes CASSSDIWNEQFF.

CDR3 loop: CASSLYGETQYF. CDR3 DNA: TGCGCCAGCAGCTTGTACGGGGAGACCCAGTACTTC. The chain combines TRBV5-1 with TRBJ2-5; D unresolved. The CDR3 covers 12 residues. Germline V lookup: CDR1 SGHRS, CDR2 YFSETQ. The germline V and J ends were trimmed by 1 base and 5 bases, with 6 bases remaining between them.

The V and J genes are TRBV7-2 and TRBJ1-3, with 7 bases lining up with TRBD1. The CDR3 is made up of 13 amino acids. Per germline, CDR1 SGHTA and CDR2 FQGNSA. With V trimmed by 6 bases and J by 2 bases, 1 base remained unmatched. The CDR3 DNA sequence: TGTGCCAGCAGGACAGGGACTGGAAACACCATATATTTT. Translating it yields CASRTGTGNTIYF.

This CDR3 reads CASSQTGLAVGDIQYF. CDR3 sequence (DNA): TGCGCCAGCAGCCAAACGGGACTAGCGGTTGGGGACATTCAGTACTTC. The chain carries TRBV4-1 and TRBJ2-4; the match to TRBD2 covers 11 bases. J was trimmed by 8 bases and V by 2 bases; bases with no gene match: 8. Germline V CDR1 and CDR2: MGHRA, YSYEKL. CDR3 size: 16 residues.

CDR3 region: CSTFRAAGTEAFF. The DNA for the CDR3 is TGCAGCACCTTCCGGGCAGCGGGCACTGAAGCTTTCTTT. V gene TRBV29-1 combines with J gene TRBJ1-1; D is ambiguous. The V end was cut by 8 bases, the J end by 4 bases, with 17 bases between. This CDR3 is 13 amino acids long. Germline V CDR1 and CDR2: SQVTM, ANQGSEA.

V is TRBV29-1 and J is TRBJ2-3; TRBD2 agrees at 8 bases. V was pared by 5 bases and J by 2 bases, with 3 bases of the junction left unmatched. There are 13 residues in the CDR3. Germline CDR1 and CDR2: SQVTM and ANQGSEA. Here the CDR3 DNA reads TGCAGCGTTCGTAGCGGGACCACAGATACGCAGTATTTT. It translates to CSVRSGTTDTQYF.

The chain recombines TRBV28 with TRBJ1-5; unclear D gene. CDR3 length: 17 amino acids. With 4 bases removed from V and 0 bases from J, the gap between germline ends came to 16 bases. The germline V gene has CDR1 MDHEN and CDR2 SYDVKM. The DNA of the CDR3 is TGTGCCAGCAGTTCCGCGGGAGGTATCTTTAGCAATCAGCCCCAGCATTTT. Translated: CASSSAGGIFSNQPQHF.

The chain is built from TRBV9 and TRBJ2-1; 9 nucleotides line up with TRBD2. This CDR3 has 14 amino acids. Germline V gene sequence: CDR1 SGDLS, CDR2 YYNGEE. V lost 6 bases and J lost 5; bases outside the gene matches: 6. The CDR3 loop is CASNRLAANNEQFF. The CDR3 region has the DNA TGTGCCAGCAACCGACTAGCGGCAAACAATGAGCAGTTCTTC.